Shown below are 19 T cell receptor beta chains from a single sample sequenced in a study of shared clonotypes between healthy human individuals. Profiled with immunoSEQ multiplex PCR; TCRdb holds only in-frame clones, not every one. The data contain 1.6 million or so clones, approximately 97% of them singletons. Source material: naive CD4+ T cells sorted from blood. Stated subset: CD45RA+ positively selected. All receptors come from a man aged 30-40 years in good health.

V gene TRBV27 combines with J gene TRBJ2-7; 8 nucleotides match TRBD2. With V trimmed by 6 bases and J by 2 bases, 6 bases remained unmatched. The CDR3 runs 14 residues. CDR1 is MNHEY, CDR2 SMNVEV, per germline (reference sequence). CDR3 region: CASSPMREAYEQYF. For the CDR3, the DNA is TGTGCCAGCAGCCCCATGCGGGAGGCCTACGAGCAGTACTTC.

The V gene is TRBV6-6, the J gene TRBJ1-2; 7 nucleotides align to TRBD1. Unmatched junction bases numbered 5, after V lost 7 bases and J lost 0 bases. This CDR3 spans 14 amino acids. Germline loops: CDR1 MNHNY, CDR2 SVGAGI (reference sequence). DNA for the CDR3: TGTGCCAGCATGGCTGGGACAGCTAACTATGGCTACACCTTC. It codes for CASMAGTANYGYTF.

The chain links TRBV4-3 to TRBJ2-1, with 10 nucleotides matching TRBD2. Germline values: CDR1 LGHNA, CDR2 YSLEER. The CDR3 contains 16 residues. With 2 bases clipped from V and 4 bases from J, the junction kept 5 bases outside the gene matches. The CDR3 sequence is CASSQIVSGRYNEQFF. CDR3 sequence (DNA): TGCGCCAGCAGCCAAATCGTTAGCGGGAGGTACAATGAGCAGTTCTTC.

This chain joins TRBV7-2 and TRBJ2-3; TRBD2 matches 9 bases. The junction had 11 bases not matched to a gene; V was cut back by 5 bases and J by 2 bases. The CDR3 is 17 residues long. CDR1 is SGHTA, CDR2 FQGNSA, per germline. The CDR3 sequence: CASSPYKLAGTTDTQYF. In nucleotides, the CDR3 is TGTGCCAGCAGCCCCTACAAACTAGCGGGCACCACAGATACGCAGTATTTT.

V and J are TRBV5-8 and TRBJ2-1, with 10 bases matching TRBD1. The germline gives CDR1 SGHTS, CDR2 YDEGEE. The CDR3 runs to 15 residues. V shed 4 bases, J shed 4 bases, and the junction held 5 bases outside the gene matches. CDR3 nucleotide sequence: TGTGCCAGCAGCCAAGGACAGGGGGTGTACAATGAGCAGTTCTTC. This gives the protein CASSQGQGVYNEQFF.

The chain uses TRBV9 and TRBJ1-2; 9 nucleotides agree with TRBD1. This CDR3 has 18 amino acids. V shed 2 bases and J 1 base; nucleotides not matched to a gene: 12. The germline V gene encodes CDR1 SGDLS and CDR2 YYNGEE. This CDR3 is CASSVSTGTGTLNYGYTF. CDR3 nucleotides: TGTGCCAGCAGCGTGTCCACCGGGACAGGGACCCTTAACTATGGCTACACCTTC.

The chain has TRBV6-5 and TRBJ1-1, with D tentatively TRBD1 (6 bases). The CDR3 is 13 amino acids. Germline lookup yields CDR1 MNHEY and CDR2 SVGAGI. V lost 5 bases and J lost 2, with 9 bases in between. CDR3 region: CASSKDRNTEAFF. The CDR3 DNA sequence: TGTGCCAGCAGTAAGGACAGAAACACTGAAGCTTTCTTT.

The V call is TRBV11-3, the J call TRBJ2-1; D not certain. Looked up from germline, CDR1 is SGHNT and CDR2 is YENEEA. Trimming left V 0 bases short and J 9 bases short, with 6 bases between. The CDR3 covers 12 residues. The CDR3, as DNA: TGTGCCAGCAGCTTAGAACCTTCTGAGCAGTTCTTC. Amino acids: CASSLEPSEQFF.

The CDR3 bases are TGTGCCAGCTCACCAACGGGGATCCCGAAGGGGAATGAGCAGTTCTTC. Translating it yields CASSPTGIPKGNEQFF. V is TRBV18 and J is TRBJ2-1, with D perhaps assigned TRBD1 or TRBD2 (5 bases each). This CDR3 spans 16 amino acids. Germline assignment: CDR1 KGHSH and CDR2 LQKENI. The germline V and J ends were trimmed by 2 bases and 7 bases, with 18 bases remaining between them.

V usage is TRBV7-9 and J usage is TRBJ2-1; no clear D. The CDR3 is made up of 13 amino acids. Germline-derived CDR1 and CDR2 are SEHNR and FQNEAQ (reference sequence). The ends were cut back, 11 bases at V and 2 bases at J, with 13 bases in the middle. CDR3 nucleotide sequence: TGTGCCGATAGTGAGTCCCCCTACAATGAGCAGTTCTTC. Translation gives CADSESPYNEQFF.

V and J are TRBV29-1 and TRBJ1-2, with D possibly TRBD1 on 5 matching bases. Germline V gives CDR1 SQVTM, CDR2 ANQGSEA. The CDR3 runs to 12 residues. V gave up 4 bases and J gave up 4 bases, with 10 bases separating them. The CDR3 loop is CSVVGRSYGYTF. CDR3 nucleotide sequence: TGCAGCGTTGTGGGACGGAGCTATGGCTACACCTTC. The variable domain in full, completed from reference TRBV29-1 and TRBJ1-2, reads SAVISQKPSRDICQRGTSLTIQCQVDSQVTMMFWYRQQPGQSLTLIATANQGSEATYESGFVIDKFPISRPNLTFSTLTVSNMSPEDSSIYLCSVVGRSYGYTFGSGTRLTVV.

V is TRBV7-9 and J is TRBJ1-4; D is unclear. The germline V gene has CDR1 SEHNR and CDR2 FQNEAQ (reference sequence). V was shortened by 1 base and J by 5 bases, with 8 bases between the two germline ends. CDR3 length equals 14 residues. The CDR3 DNA reads as TGTGCCAGCAGCTTAGGGCAGTTCAATGAAAAACTGTTTTTT. Protein product: CASSLGQFNEKLFF. The full variable domain, completed using reference TRBV7-9 and TRBJ1-4, is DTGVSQNPRHKITKRGQNVTFRCDPISEHNRLYWYRQTLGQGPEFLTYFQNEAQLEKSRLLSDRFSAERPKGSFSTLEIQRTEQGDSAMYLCASSLGQFNEKLFFGSGTQLSVL.

V and J are TRBV27 and TRBJ1-5, with D unclear. V dropped 3 bases and J dropped 3 bases, with 9 bases sitting between them. CDR1 is MNHEY and CDR2 is SMNVEV in the germline V gene (reference sequence). There are 14 residues in the CDR3. The CDR3 coding sequence is TGTGCCAGCAGTTTTCTTGGACCCAATCAGCCCCAGCATTTT. Translating it yields CASSFLGPNQPQHF.

V is TRBV6-1 and J is TRBJ2-7, with D hard to call. The germline V and J ends were trimmed by 8 bases and 3 bases, with 8 bases remaining between them. The CDR3 runs to 11 residues. Germline V CDR1 and CDR2: MNHNS, SASEGT. The CDR3 loop is CASFKNYEQYF. DNA for the CDR3: TGTGCCAGCTTTAAGAACTACGAGCAGTACTTC.

The chain uses TRBV13 and TRBJ2-5, with TRBD2 identical over 8 bases. The CDR3 is 16 residues long. The V segment lost 3 bases and the J segment 5 bases; nucleotides outside the gene matches: 11. Germline loops: CDR1 PRHDT, CDR2 FYEKMQ (reference sequence). CDR3: CASSFVPGRAGETQYF. As DNA, the CDR3 is TGTGCCAGCAGCTTTGTACCCGGGAGGGCCGGTGAGACCCAGTACTTC.

V is TRBV28 and J is TRBJ1-5; D gene unclear. The germline gives CDR1 MDHEN, CDR2 SYDVKM. The ends were cut back, 3 bases at V and 6 bases at J, with 12 bases in the middle. The CDR3 is made up of 14 amino acids. CDR3 sequence reads: CASSLSRAGQPQHF. As DNA, the CDR3 is TGTGCCAGCAGTTTGTCGAGGGCAGGTCAGCCCCAGCATTTT.

The chain is built from TRBV10-3 and TRBJ1-1, with TRBD1 matching 9 bases. The CDR3 has 14 residues. CDR1 is ENHRY and CDR2 is SYGVKD in the germline V gene. V trimming: 5 bases; J trimming: 5 bases; junction bases outside the gene matches: 6. CDR3 DNA sequence: TGTGCCATCAGTCAGACAGGGGGGGGTACTGAAGCTTTCTTT. Translating gives CAISQTGGGTEAFF.

In the case of this clone: This same CDR3 is encoded by further DNA sequences in the sample. J is TRBJ2-5 and V is TRBV5-4, with D possibly matching TRBD1 (5 bases). Germline V CDR1 and CDR2: SGHNT, YYREEE (reference sequence). V lost 0 bases to trimming and J lost 2 bases, with 8 bases between them. The CDR3 is 14 residues long. In DNA, the CDR3 is TGTGCCAGCAGCTTGGGACAGACACAAGAGACCCAGTACTTC. Protein sequence: CASSLGQTQETQYF.

The J gene is TRBJ2-7, the V gene TRBV7-9, with 8 bases lining up with TRBD1. The germline V gene has CDR1 SEHNR and CDR2 FQNEAQ (reference sequence). J was trimmed by 3 bases and V by 6 bases; bases with no gene match: 7. The CDR3 consists of 14 residues. CDR3 amino acids: CASRTQGADYEQYF. The CDR3 DNA follows: TGTGCCAGCAGAACTCAGGGGGCGGACTACGAGCAGTACTTC. Full variable domain (outside the CDR3, taken from reference TRBV7-9 and TRBJ2-7): DTGVSQNPRHKITKRGQNVTFRCDPISEHNRLYWYRQTLGQGPEFLTYFQNEAQLEKSRLLSDRFSAERPKGSFSTLEIQRTEQGDSAMYLCASRTQGADYEQYFGPGTRLTVT.